The present entry profiles one T cell receptor beta chain with its context. The conserved phenylalanine or tryptophan normally closing the CDR3 is absent here, so this likely arose from a read error. It is unclear where the CDR3 begins or ends on the DNA, so no DNA is shown, and the CDR3 is as TCRdb lists it. The sample originates from a study of tumor-infiltrating lymphocytes in oesophageal squamous cell carcinoma. 16 amino acids form the CDR3, both terminal residues included. The V gene's germline CDR1 is SGHTA and CDR2 FQGNSA. In TCRdb, the PCR reads were re-called with MiXCR into one record per CDR3 protein. This table has 14,000 or so distinct CDR3 sequences, 50% appearing once.

The material sequenced was esophageal tumor tissue. The chain has TRBV7-2 and TRBJ1-1. This receptor was obtained from a male donor with esophageal squamous cell carcinoma. The CDR3: CASSQQLVLLEQYFGP.